This TCR beta chain appears in the sequencing data of a study of PD-1 blockade in classical Hodgkin lymphoma. The protocol was immunoSEQ multiplex PCR, while the TCRdb copy is restricted to in-frame clones and leaves out a portion. The sample has around 18,000 clones; just over 70% are singletons. Regarding time point: cycle 4 day 1 (C4D1), after five to seven weeks of nivolumab. Patients all relapsed after autologous stem cell transplantation, and there was variation in brentuximab vedotin exposure. Purification of CD4+ T cells from thawed PBMCs was achieved by magnetic negative selection. Turning to this clone: Its antigen is not identified.

Per germline, CDR1 LNHDA and CDR2 SQIVND (reference sequence). V dropped 2 bases and J dropped 10 bases, with 20 bases sitting between them. This CDR3 has 15 residues. Points from the study as a whole: When nivolumab was started under 1 year after ASCT, patients were excluded. The study reported lower baseline TCR diversity in newly diagnosed patients than in healthy donors.

This specimen was CD4+ T cells from blood, taken before the fourth cycle of nivolumab. This receptor was taken from a human donor with classical Hodgkin lymphoma. This rearrangement joins TRBV19 to TRBJ2-5, with no clear D. DNA of the CDR3: TGTGCCAGTAGTATAAGTAGGGCAGCAAGAGGTGACCAGTACTTC. As protein: CASSISRAARGDQYF.